This T cell receptor (beta chain) was sequenced in a study of shared clonotypes between healthy human individuals. The germline V gene encodes CDR1 MDHEN and CDR2 SYDVKM. The CDR3 runs 14 residues. V was cut by 5 bases and J by 5 bases, with 13 bases left in between. CD45RO-negative CD8 cells positively selected for CCR7 made up the naive population, which excluded terminally differentiated effector memory CD45RA+ cells. Replicate sorted-subset PCRs were loaded with around 210 ng DNA, 30,000 or so T cell genomes. As originally analysed: ImmunoSEQ supplied junction-only sequences lacking quality scores, so filtering was different. Generated by immunoSEQ multiplex PCR, the TCRdb table keeps only in-frame clones and is missing some. V and J calls and clone size are as listed in that table; D and trimming were resolved from the DNA. The sample gives about 2 million clones, around 96% of which show up once; around 1.2% is in the top ten.

The source is a man aged 18 to 29 in good health. The sample was naive CD8+ T cells sorted from blood. The V and J genes are TRBV28 and TRBJ1-5, with D possibly TRBD1 on 5 matching bases. The CDR3 sequence is CASSLRTNDQPQHF. The CDR3 DNA is TGTGCCAGCAGTCTACGGACAAATGATCAGCCCCAGCATTTT.